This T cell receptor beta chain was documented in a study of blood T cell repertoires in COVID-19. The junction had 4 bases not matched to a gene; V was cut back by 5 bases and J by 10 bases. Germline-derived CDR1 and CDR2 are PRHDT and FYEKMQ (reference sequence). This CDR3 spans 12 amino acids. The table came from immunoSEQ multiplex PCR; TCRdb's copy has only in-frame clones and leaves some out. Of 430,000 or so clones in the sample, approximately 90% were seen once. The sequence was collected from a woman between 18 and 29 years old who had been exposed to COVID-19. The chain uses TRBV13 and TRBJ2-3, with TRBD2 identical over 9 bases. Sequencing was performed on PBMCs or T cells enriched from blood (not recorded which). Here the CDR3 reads CASSGTSFSQYF. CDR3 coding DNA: TGTGCCAGCAGCGGGACTAGCTTTTCGCAGTATTTT.